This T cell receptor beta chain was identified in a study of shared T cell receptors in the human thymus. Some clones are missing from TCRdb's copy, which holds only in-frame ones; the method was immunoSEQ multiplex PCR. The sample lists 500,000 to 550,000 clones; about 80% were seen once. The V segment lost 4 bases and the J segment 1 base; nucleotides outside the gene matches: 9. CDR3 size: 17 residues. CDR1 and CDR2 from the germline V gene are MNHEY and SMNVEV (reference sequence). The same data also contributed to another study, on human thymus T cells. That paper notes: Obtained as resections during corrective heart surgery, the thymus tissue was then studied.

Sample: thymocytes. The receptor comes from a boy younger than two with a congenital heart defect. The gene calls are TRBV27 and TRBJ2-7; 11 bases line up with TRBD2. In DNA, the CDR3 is TGTGCCAGCAGTTCCGCAGGACTAGCGGGTTTGTCCTACGAGCAGTACTTC. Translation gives CASSSAGLAGLSYEQYF.